The T cell receptor beta chain under discussion was sequenced for a study of shared clonotypes between healthy human individuals. When replicate PCRs were run on sorted subsets, they used 150 to 250 ng DNA, around 33,000 T cell genomes. Measured with immunoSEQ multiplex PCR; TCRdb has only the in-frame clones, and not every one. Here the sample spans over 1.5 million clones, roughly 98% being singletons. This CDR3 is built from 16 residues. The germline V gene encodes CDR1 WNHNN and CDR2 SYGVQD (reference sequence). The V gene end was trimmed by 4 bases and the J gene end by 2 bases; junction bases not matched to a gene: 4.

The TCR comes from a man under 40 in good health. Sequenced sample: naive CD4+ T cells sorted from blood. Described subset: CD45RA+ positively selected. The chain links TRBV10-1 to TRBJ2-1; 11 bases fit TRBD2. The CDR3, as DNA: TGCGCCAGCAGTGTTCTAGCGGGAGGTACCTACAATGAGCAGTTCTTC. Amino acids: CASSVLAGGTYNEQFF.